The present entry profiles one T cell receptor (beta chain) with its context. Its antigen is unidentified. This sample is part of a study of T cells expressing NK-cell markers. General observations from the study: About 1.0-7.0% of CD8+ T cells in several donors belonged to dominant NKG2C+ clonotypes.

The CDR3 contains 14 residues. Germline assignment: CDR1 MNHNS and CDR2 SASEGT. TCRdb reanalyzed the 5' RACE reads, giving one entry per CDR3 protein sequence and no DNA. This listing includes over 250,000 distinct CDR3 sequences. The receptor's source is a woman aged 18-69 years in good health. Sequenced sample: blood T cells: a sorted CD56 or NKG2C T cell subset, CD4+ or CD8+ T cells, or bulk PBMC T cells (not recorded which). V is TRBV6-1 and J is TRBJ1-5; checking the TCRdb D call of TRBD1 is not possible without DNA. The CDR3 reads CASSPGGVGQPQHF.